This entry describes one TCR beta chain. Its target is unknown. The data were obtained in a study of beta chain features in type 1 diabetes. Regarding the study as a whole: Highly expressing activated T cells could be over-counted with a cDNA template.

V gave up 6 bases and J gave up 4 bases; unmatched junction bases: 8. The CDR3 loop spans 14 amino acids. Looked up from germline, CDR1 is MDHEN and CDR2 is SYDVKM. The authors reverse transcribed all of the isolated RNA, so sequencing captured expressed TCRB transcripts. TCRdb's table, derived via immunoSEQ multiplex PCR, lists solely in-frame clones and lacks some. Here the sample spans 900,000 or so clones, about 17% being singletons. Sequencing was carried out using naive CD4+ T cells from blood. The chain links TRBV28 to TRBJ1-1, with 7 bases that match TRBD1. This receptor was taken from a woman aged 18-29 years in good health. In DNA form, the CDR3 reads TGTGCCAGCAGCCAAGGGACAGCGTTCACTGAAGCTTTCTTT. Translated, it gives CASSQGTAFTEAFF.